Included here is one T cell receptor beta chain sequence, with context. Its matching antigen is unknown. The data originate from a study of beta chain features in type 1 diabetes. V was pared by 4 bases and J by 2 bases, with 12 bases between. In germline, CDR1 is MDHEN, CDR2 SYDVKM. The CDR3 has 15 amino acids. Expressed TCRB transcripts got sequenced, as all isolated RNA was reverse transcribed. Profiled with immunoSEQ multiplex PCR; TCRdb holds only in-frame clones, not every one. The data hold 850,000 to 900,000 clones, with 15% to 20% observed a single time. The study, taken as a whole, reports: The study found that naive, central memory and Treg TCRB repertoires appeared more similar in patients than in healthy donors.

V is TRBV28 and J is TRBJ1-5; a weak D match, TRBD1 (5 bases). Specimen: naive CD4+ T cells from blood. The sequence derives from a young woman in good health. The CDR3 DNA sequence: TGTGCCAGCAGTTCGGGGGGGTCGGGCAATCAGCCCCAGCATTTT. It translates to CASSSGGSGNQPQHF.